The entry below describes one T cell receptor beta chain. Antigen: not known. TCRdb's table, derived via immunoSEQ multiplex PCR, lists solely in-frame clones and lacks some. The sample shows about 2.1 million clones, roughly 91% of them seen only once. The sample comes from a study of shared clonotypes between healthy human individuals. Study outcomes and limitations: The study generally estimated greater richness for naive than memory subsets. Shared clonotypes across all four donors exceeded non-shared ones in generation probability. Naive CD4 clonotypes overlapped across a handful of donors at about 5%.

CDR3 length: 13 residues. V lost 5 bases, J lost 11 bases, and 10 bases stayed unmatched. Germline CDR1 is MNHEY and CDR2 is SMNVEV (reference sequence). CD8 cells regarded as naive lacked CD45RO, were positively chosen for CCR7, and omitted terminally differentiated effector memory CD45RA+ cells. All donors were healthy HIV-negative adults lacking recent acute infections or vaccinations. The sequencing input was naive CD8+ T cells from PBMCs. V and J are TRBV27 and TRBJ2-3, with 7 bases that match TRBD2. This TCR was sampled from a young man in good health. Some clones in this sample may be carry-over from other donors' samples. CDR3 region: CASSPTGTKRQYF. Written as DNA, the CDR3 is TGTGCCAGCAGTCCGACTGGGACTAAACGGCAGTATTTT.